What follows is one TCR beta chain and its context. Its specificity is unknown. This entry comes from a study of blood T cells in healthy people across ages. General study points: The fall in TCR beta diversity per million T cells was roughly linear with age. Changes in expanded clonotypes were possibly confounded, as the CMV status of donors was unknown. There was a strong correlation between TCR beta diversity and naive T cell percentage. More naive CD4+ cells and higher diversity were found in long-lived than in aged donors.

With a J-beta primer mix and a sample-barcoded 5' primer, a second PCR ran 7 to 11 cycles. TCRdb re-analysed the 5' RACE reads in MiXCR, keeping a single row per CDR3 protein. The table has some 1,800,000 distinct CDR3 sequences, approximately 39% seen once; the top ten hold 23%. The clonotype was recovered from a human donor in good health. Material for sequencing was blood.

CDR3 sequence (DNA): TGTGCCAGCAGAGATCTGTCCGGGGCTGGCTACACCTTC. Residues: CASRDLSGAGYTF. V and J are TRBV12-3 or TRBV12-4 and TRBJ1-2; TRBD1 is a possible D gene (5 bases). The length of the CDR3 is 13 residues. Trimming removed 6 bases from V and 7 bases from J, with 15 bases in between.